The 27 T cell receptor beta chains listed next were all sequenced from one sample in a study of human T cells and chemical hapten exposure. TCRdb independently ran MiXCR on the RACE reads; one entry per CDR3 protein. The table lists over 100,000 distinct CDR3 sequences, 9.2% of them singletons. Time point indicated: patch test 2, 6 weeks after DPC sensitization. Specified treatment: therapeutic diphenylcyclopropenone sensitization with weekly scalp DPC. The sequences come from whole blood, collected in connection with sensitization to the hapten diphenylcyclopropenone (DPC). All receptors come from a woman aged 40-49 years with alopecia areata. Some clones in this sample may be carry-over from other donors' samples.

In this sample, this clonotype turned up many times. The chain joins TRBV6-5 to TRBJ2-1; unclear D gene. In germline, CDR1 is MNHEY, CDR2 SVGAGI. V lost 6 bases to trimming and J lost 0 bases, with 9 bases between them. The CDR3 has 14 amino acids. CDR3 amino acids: CASSPRSSYNEQFF. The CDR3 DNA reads TGTGCCAGCAGCCCCAGGAGCTCCTACAATGAGCAGTTCTTC.

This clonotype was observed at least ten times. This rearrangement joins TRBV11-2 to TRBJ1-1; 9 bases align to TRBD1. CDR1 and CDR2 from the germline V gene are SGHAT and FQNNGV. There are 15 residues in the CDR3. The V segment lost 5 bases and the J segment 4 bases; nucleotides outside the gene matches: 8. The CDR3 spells CASSNRDRAATEAFF. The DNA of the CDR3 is TGTGCCAGCAGCAACCGGGACAGGGCGGCCACTGAAGCTTTCTTT.

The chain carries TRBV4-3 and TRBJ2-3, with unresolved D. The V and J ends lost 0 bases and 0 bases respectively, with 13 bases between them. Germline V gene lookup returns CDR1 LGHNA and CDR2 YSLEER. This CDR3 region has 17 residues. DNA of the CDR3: TGCGCCAGCAGCCAAGATCTCCCGGCGTTTAGCACAGATACGCAGTATTTT. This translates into CASSQDLPAFSTDTQYF.

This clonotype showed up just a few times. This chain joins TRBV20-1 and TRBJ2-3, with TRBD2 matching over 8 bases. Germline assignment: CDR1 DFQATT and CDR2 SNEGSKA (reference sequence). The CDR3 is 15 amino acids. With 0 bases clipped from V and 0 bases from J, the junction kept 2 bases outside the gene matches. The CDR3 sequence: CSARDQRGSTDTQYF. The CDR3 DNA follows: TGCAGTGCTAGAGACCAGCGGGGGAGCACAGATACGCAGTATTTT.

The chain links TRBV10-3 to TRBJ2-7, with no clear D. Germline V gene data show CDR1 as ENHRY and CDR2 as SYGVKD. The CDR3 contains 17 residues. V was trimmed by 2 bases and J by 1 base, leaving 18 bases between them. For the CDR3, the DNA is TGTGCCATCAGTGAGGCGTCCGCCGGTTTTCGTTCCTACGAGCAGTACTTC. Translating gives CAISEASAGFRSYEQYF.

The DNA for the CDR3 is TGTGCCAGCAGTTTCCGCGGGACAGATTATAGCAATCAGCCCCAGCATTTT. Protein: CASSFRGTDYSNQPQHF. The chain employs TRBV12-3 or TRBV12-4 and TRBJ1-5, with 7 bases lining up with TRBD1. The CDR3 loop spans 17 amino acids. With 3 bases clipped from V and 0 bases from J, the junction kept 8 bases outside the gene matches.

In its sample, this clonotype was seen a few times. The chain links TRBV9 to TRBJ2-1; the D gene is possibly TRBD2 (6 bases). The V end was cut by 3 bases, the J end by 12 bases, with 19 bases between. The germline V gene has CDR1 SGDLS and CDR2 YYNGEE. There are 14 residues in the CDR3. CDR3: CASSGGTFSQGQFF. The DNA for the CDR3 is TGTGCCAGCAGCGGCGGGACTTTCAGTCAAGGGCAGTTCTTC.

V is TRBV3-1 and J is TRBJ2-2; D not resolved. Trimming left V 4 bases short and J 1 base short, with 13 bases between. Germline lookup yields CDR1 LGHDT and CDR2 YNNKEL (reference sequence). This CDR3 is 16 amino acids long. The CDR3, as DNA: TGTGCCAGCAGCCCCAGACGGGCATTGAACACCGGGGAGCTGTTTTTT. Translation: CASSPRRALNTGELFF.

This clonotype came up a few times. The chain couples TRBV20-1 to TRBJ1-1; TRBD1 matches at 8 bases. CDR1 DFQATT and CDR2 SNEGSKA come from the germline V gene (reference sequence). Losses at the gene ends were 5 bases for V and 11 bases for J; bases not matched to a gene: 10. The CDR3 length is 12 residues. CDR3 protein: CSADRQGLRAFF. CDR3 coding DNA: TGCAGTGCTGATAGACAGGGGCTTCGCGCTTTCTTT.

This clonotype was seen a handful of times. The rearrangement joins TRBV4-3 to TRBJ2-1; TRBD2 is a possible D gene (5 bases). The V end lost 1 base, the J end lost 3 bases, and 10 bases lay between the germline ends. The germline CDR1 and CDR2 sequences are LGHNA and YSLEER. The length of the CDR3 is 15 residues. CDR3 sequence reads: CASSQGRTGYNEQFF. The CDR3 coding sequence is TGCGCCAGCAGCCAAGGCAGGACTGGCTACAATGAGCAGTTCTTC.

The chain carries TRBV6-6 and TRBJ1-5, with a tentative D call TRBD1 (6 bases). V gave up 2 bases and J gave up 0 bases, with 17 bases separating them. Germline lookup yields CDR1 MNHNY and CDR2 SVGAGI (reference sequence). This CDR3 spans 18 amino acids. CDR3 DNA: TGTGCCAGCAGTTACGGGCAGGGGTTGGCGAGTAGCAATCAGCCCCAGCATTTT. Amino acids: CASSYGQGLASSNQPQHF.

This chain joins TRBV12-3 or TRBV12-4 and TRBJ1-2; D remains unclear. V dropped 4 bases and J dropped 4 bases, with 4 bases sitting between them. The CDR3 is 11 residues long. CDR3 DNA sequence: TGTGCCAGCAGTTGGTCCTATGGCTACACCTTC. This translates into CASSWSYGYTF.

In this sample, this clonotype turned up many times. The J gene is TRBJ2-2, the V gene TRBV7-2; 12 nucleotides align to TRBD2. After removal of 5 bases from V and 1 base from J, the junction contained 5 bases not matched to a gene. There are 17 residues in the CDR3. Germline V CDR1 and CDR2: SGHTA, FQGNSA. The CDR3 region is CASSPRTSGVNTGELFF. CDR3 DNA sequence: TGTGCCAGCAGCCCACGGACTAGCGGGGTGAACACCGGGGAGCTGTTTTTT.

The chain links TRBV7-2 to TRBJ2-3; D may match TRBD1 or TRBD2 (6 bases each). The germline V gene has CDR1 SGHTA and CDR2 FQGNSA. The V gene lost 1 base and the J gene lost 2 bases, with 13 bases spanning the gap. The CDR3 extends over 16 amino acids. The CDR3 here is CASSLEPGAITDTQYF. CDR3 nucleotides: TGTGCCAGCAGCTTAGAACCGGGGGCCATCACAGATACGCAGTATTTT. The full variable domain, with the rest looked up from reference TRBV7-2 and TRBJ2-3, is GAGVSQSPSNKVTEKGKDVELRCDPISGHTALYWYRQSLGQGLEFLIYFQGNSAPDKSGLPSDRFSAERTGGSVSTLTIQRTQQEDSAVYLCASSLEPGAITDTQYFGPGTRLTVL.

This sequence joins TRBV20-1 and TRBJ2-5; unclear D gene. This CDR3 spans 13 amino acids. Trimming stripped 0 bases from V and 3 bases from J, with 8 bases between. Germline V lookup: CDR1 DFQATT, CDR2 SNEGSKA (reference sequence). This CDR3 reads CSARDQRKETQYF. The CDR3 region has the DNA TGCAGTGCTAGAGATCAACGGAAAGAGACCCAGTACTTC.

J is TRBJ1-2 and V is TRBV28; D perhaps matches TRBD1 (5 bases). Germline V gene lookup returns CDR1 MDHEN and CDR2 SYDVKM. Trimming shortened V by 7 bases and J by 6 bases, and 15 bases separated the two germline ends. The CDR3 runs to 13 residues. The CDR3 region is CASTSAGRDGYTF. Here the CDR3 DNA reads TGTGCCAGCACCTCAGCGGGGCGGGATGGCTACACCTTC.

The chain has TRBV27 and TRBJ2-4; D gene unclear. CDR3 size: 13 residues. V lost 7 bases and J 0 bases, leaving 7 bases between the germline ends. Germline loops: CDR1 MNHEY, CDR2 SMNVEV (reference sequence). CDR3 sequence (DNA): TGTGCCAGCATGGACCTAGCCAAAAACATTCAGTACTTC. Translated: CASMDLAKNIQYF.

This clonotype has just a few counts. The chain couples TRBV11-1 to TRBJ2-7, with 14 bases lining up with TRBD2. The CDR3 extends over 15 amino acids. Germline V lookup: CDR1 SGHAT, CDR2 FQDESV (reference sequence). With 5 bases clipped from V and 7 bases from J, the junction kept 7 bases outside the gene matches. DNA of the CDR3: TGTGCCAGCAGCCCGGGACTAGCGGGGGCTAGTGAGCAGTACTTC. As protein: CASSPGLAGASEQYF.

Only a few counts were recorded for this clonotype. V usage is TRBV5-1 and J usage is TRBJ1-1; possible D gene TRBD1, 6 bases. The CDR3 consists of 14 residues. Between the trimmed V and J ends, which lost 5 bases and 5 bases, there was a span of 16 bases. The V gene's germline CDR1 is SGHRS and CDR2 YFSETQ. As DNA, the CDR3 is TGCGCCAGCAGTCAACTACGCACAGGGACTGAAGCTTTCTTT. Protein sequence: CASSQLRTGTEAFF.

The CDR3 here is CASNPLTGSSYNEQFF. The CDR3, as DNA: TGTGCCAGCAACCCCTTGACAGGCAGCTCCTACAATGAGCAGTTCTTC. This rearrangement joins TRBV28 to TRBJ2-1; a possible D gene is TRBD1 (6 bases). Trimming shortened V by 7 bases and J by 0 bases, and 16 bases separated the two germline ends. Germline V gives CDR1 MDHEN, CDR2 SYDVKM. The CDR3 is made up of 16 amino acids.

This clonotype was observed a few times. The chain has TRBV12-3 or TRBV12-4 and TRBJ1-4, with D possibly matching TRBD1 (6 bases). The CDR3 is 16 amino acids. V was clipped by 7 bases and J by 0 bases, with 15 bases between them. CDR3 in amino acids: CASTPTRGATNEKLFF. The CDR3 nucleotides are TGTGCCAGCACCCCCACGAGGGGGGCAACTAATGAAAAACTGTTTTTT.

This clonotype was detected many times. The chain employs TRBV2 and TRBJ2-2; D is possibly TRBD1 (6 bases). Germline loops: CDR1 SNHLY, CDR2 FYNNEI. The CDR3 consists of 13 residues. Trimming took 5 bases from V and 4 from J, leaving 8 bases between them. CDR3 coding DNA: TGTGCCAGCAGTCGCAGGGGCACCGGGGAGCTGTTTTTT. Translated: CASSRRGTGELFF.

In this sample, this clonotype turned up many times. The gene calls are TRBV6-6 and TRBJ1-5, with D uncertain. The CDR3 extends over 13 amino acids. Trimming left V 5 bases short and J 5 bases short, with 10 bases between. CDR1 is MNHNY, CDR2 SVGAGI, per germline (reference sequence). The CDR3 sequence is CASSASGDQPQHF. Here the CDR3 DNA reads TGTGCCAGCAGTGCAAGCGGGGATCAGCCCCAGCATTTT.

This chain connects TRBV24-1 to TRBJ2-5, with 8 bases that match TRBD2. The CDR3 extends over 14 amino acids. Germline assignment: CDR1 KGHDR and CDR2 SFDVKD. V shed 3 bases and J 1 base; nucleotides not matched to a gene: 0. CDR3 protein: CATSDAGGQETQYF. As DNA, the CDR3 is TGTGCCACCAGTGATGCGGGGGGCCAAGAGACCCAGTACTTC.

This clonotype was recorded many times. CDR3 sequence reads: CASSQGEPPEAFF. The CDR3 DNA reads TGCGCCAGCAGCCAAGGAGAGCCCCCCGAAGCTTTCTTT. The chain recombines TRBV4-1 with TRBJ1-1, with no clear D. Between the trimmed V and J ends, which lost 1 base and 8 bases, there was a span of 11 bases. The CDR3 spans 13 residues. The germline CDR1 and CDR2 sequences are MGHRA and YSYEKL.

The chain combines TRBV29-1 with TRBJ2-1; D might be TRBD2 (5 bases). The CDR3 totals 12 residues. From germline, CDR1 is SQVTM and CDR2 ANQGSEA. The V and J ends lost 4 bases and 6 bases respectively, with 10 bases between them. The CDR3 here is CSVVSLANEQFF. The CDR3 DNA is TGCAGCGTTGTGTCCCTAGCCAATGAGCAGTTCTTC.

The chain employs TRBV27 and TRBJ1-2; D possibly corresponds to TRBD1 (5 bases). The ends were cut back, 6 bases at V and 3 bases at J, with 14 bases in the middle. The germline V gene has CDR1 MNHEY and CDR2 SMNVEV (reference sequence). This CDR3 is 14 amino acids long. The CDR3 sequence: CASRGTPGYYGYTF. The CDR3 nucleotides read TGTGCCAGCAGAGGGACCCCCGGTTACTATGGCTACACCTTC.